Sequencing of this T cell receptor (beta chain) was carried out in a study of T cells in Graves' hyperthyroidism and ophthalmopathy. General study results and limits: The model made its ophthalmopathy prediction, and onset followed a median roughly 6.5 months later. Ophthalmopathy was told apart from stable hyperthyroidism by a 13 V-J model.

This clonotype was recorded at least ten times. The antigen is unknown. V was pared by 2 bases and J by 2 bases, with 10 bases of the junction left unmatched. The CDR3 extends over 18 amino acids. The germline gives CDR1 MDHEN, CDR2 SYDVKM. RNA transcripts were the template for amplifying TCR beta CDR3 regions. Using the HTBI primer set, a first-round RT-PCR was run on the TCR CDR3. TCRdb analysed the multiplex PCR reads with MiXCR anew, one entry per CDR3 protein. The data contain 550,000 to 800,000 distinct CDR3 sequences, about 16% of them singletons. The chain recombines TRBV28 with TRBJ2-1; 9 bases are a match to TRBD2. What was sequenced was blood. The clonotype was recovered from a man between 18 and 29 years old with Graves' hyperthyroidism. In nucleotides, the CDR3 is TGTGCCAGCAGTTTAGGGGGCATCGGCGGGAGGGCCTACAATGAGCAGTTCTTC. Its protein is CASSLGGIGGRAYNEQFF.